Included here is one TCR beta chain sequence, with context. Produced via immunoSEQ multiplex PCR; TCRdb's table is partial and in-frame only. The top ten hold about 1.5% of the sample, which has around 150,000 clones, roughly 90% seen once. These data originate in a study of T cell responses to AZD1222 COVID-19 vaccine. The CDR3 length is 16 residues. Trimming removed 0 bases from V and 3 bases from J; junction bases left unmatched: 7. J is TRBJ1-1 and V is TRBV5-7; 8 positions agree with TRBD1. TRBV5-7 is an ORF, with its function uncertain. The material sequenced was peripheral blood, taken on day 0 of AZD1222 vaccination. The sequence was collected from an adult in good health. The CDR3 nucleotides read TGTGCCAGCAGCTTGGATGGCACAGGGGGTGACACTGAAGCTTTCTTT. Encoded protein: CASSLDGTGGDTEAFF.